The 2 T cell receptor beta chains listed next were all sequenced from one sample in a study of blood T cell repertoires in COVID-19. This table comes from immunoSEQ multiplex PCR, and its TCRdb copy is limited to in-frame clones, with some not included. The profile covers 240,000 or so clones, with roughly 85% appearing a single time and approximately 3.2% taken by the ten largest. The sequenced material came from peripheral blood. These receptors were collected from a woman between 18 and 30 years old with acute or convalescent COVID-19.

This chain connects TRBV7-2 to TRBJ2-7, with D maybe TRBD2 (7 bases). The CDR3 runs to 16 residues. V lost 4 bases, J lost 5 bases, and 21 bases lay in between. Germline CDR1 is SGHTA and CDR2 is FQGNSA. CDR3 region: CASSSPGGLRFDEQYF. For the CDR3, the DNA is TGTGCCAGCAGCTCCCCGGGGGGCCTGCGGTTTGACGAGCAGTACTTC. The full variable domain, with the rest looked up from reference TRBV7-2 and TRBJ2-7, is GAGVSQSPSNKVTEKGKDVELRCDPISGHTALYWYRQSLGQGLEFLIYFQGNSAPDKSGLPSDRFSAERTGGSVSTLTIQRTQQEDSAVYLCASSSPGGLRFDEQYFGPGTRLTVT.

In DNA, the CDR3 is TGTGCCAGCAGCTTGCTTTTTGGGGGGATGCACACTGAAGCTTTCTTT. Protein sequence: CASSLLFGGMHTEAFF. The rearrangement joins TRBV5-6 to TRBJ1-1, with D perhaps matching TRBD1 (5 bases). CDR1 is SGHDT, CDR2 YYEEEE, per germline. Trimming took 1 base from V and 3 from J, leaving 16 bases between them. There are 16 residues in the CDR3.